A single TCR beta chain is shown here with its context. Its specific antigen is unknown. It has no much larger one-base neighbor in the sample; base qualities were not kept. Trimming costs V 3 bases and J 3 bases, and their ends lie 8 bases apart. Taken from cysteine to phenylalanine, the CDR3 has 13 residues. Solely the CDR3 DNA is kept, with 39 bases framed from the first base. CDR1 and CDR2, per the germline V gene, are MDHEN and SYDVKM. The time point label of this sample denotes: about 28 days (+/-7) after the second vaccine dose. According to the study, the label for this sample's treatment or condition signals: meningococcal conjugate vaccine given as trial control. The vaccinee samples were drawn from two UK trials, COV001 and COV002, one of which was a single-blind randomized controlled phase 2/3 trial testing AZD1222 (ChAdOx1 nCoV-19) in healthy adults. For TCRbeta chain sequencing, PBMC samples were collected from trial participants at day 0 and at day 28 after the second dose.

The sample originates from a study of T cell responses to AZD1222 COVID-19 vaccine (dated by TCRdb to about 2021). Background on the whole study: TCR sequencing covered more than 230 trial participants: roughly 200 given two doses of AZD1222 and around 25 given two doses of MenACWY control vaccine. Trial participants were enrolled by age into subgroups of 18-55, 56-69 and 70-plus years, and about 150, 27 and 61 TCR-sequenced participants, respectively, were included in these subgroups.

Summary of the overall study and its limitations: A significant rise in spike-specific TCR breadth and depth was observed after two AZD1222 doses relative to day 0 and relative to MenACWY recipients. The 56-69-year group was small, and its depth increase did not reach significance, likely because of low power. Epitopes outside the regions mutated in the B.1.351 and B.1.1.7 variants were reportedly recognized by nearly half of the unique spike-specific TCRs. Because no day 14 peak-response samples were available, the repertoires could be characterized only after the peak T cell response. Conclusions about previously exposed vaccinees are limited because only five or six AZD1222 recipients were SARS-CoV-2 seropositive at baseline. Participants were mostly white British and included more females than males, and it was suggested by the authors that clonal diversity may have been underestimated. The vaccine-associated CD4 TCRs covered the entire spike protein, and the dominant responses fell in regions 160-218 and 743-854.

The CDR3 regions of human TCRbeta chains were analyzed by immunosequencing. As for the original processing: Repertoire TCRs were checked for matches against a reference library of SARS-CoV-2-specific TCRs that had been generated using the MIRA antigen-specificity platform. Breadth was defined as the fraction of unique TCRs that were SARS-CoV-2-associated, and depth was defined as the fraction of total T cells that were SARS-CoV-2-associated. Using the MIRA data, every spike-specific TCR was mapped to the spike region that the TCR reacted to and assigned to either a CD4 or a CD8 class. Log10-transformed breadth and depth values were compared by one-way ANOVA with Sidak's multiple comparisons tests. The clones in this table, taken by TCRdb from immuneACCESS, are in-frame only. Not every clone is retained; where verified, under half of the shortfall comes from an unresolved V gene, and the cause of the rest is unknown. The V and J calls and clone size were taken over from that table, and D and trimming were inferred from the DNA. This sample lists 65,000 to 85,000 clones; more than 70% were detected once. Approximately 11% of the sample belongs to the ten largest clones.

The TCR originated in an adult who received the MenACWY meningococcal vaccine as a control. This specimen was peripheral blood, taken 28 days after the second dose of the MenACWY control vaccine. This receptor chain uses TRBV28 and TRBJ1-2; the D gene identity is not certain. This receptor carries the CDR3 CASSFEQYYGYTF. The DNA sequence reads TGTGCCAGCAGTTTTGAACAGTACTATGGCTACACCTTC.